The 31 T cell receptor beta chains presented below share a single source sample, sequenced in a study of shared clonotypes between healthy human individuals. The data were produced by immunoSEQ multiplex PCR, yet TCRdb's version contains in-frame clones alone and is incomplete. The sample carries about a million clones, 60% to 85% recorded once. The material sequenced was memory CD4+ T cells sorted from blood. The subset: CD45RA-negative fraction. Every receptor here comes from a man between 18 and 29 years old in good health.

This clone was detected only a few times. The CDR3, as DNA: TGTGCCAGTAGTATTGTGGCGGCGAACACCGGGGAGCTGTTTTTT. This gives the protein CASSIVAANTGELFF. V is TRBV19 and J is TRBJ2-2; D is ambiguous. V was shortened by 3 bases and J by 0 bases, with 8 bases between the two germline ends. CDR3 length: 15 amino acids. Germline V CDR1 and CDR2: LNHDA, SQIVND (reference sequence).

This clone was found a few times. This chain links TRBV11-2 with TRBJ2-7; TRBD1 matches at 12 bases. Germline V lookup: CDR1 SGHAT, CDR2 FQNNGV. The CDR3 loop spans 14 amino acids. J lost 4 bases, V lost 4 bases, and 2 bases had no gene match. CDR3 DNA: TGTGCCAGCAGCTGGGGACAGGGGGCTTACGAGCAGTACTTC. Translation: CASSWGQGAYEQYF.

This clone was counted a few times. CDR3 sequence: CASSQVGAMGETQYF. The CDR3 nucleotides read TGTGCCAGCAGCCAAGTGGGGGCGATGGGAGAGACCCAGTACTTC. The chain recombines TRBV7-9 with TRBJ2-5; a possible D gene is TRBD1 (6 bases). The CDR3 contains 15 residues. V dropped 5 bases and J dropped 4 bases, with 17 bases sitting between them. Per the germline V gene, CDR1 is SEHNR and CDR2 is FQNEAQ (reference sequence).

The V and J genes are TRBV30 and TRBJ2-7; tentatively, D is TRBD1 (7 bases). Trimming removed 5 bases at V and 3 bases at J, with 11 bases between. The CDR3 is 12 residues long. The germline V gene has CDR1 GTSNPN and CDR2 SVGIG (reference sequence). The CDR3 reads CAWAGQFYEQYF. The CDR3 DNA sequence: TGTGCCTGGGCGGGACAGTTCTACGAGCAGTACTTC.

The chain carries TRBV28 and TRBJ1-5; 8 bases map to TRBD1. The junction had 22 bases not matched to a gene; V was cut back by 6 bases and J by 0 bases. Germline V lookup: CDR1 MDHEN, CDR2 SYDVKM. The CDR3 spans 21 residues. CDR3 amino acids: CASSFRRTSDRALYSNQPQHF. The CDR3 DNA reads TGTGCCAGCAGCTTTCGCCGAACGTCGGACAGGGCCCTGTATAGCAATCAGCCCCAGCATTTT.

The chain couples TRBV2 to TRBJ2-1; 7 nucleotides align to TRBD1. The ends lost 6 bases at V and 0 bases at J; junction bases unmatched: 8. Germline V gives CDR1 SNHLY, CDR2 FYNNEI. This CDR3 has 16 amino acids. The CDR3 DNA is TGTGCCAGCAGCCTTAGGGGGCAAAGCTCCTACAATGAGCAGTTCTTC. Translation: CASSLRGQSSYNEQFF.

This clone was detected once. The chain recombines TRBV7-9 with TRBJ2-5; D may correspond to TRBD1 or TRBD2 (5 bases each). The V gene's germline CDR1 is SEHNR and CDR2 FQNEAQ (reference sequence). The CDR3 has 15 amino acids. The V end was cut by 4 bases, the J end by 4 bases, with 16 bases between. DNA of the CDR3: TGTGCCAGCAGCTCCCAGGGTCAGAGGGGAGAGACCCAGTACTTC. Protein: CASSSQGQRGETQYF.

The gene calls are TRBV4-1 and TRBJ1-2, with a weak D call TRBD1 (5 bases). Trimming removed 1 base at V and 2 bases at J, with 14 bases between. Germline CDR1 reads MGHRA; CDR2 reads YSYEKL. This CDR3 has 16 amino acids. Here the CDR3 DNA reads TGCGCCAGCAGCCAAGTCCCTCAGGGCTACAACTATGGCTACACCTTC. Translation: CASSQVPQGYNYGYTF.

The chain's CDR3 is CASSTSETGELFF. The CDR3 nucleotides read TGTGCCAGCAGCACTAGCGAGACCGGGGAGCTGTTTTTT. The chain carries TRBV6-5 and TRBJ2-2; 7 bases match TRBD2. V shed 6 bases, J shed 5 bases, and the junction held 3 bases outside the gene matches. There are 13 residues in the CDR3. Germline V gives CDR1 MNHEY, CDR2 SVGAGI.

This clone was observed at least ten times. The J gene is TRBJ2-3, the V gene TRBV11-2; 9 bases are shared with TRBD1. Germline V lookup: CDR1 SGHAT, CDR2 FQNNGV. The V gene end was trimmed by 4 bases and the J gene end by 5 bases; junction bases not matched to a gene: 4. The CDR3 contains 14 residues. The CDR3 is CASSWTGAGDTQYF. The CDR3 DNA is TGTGCCAGCAGCTGGACAGGGGCAGGAGATACGCAGTATTTT.

There are a few counts of this clone. Additional DNA sequences in this sample encode the identical CDR3. V and J are TRBV6-6 and TRBJ1-1, with TRBD1 matching 7 bases. V lost 6 bases and J lost 4; bases outside the gene matches: 8. The CDR3 spans 14 residues. Germline V gene data show CDR1 as MNHNY and CDR2 as SVGAGI (reference sequence). Here the CDR3 reads CASSLRGGGTEAFF. CDR3 coding DNA: TGTGCCAGCAGCCTCAGGGGGGGTGGCACTGAAGCTTTCTTT.

The chain carries TRBV7-9 and TRBJ2-1; D ambiguous. This CDR3 contains 15 residues. Trimming stripped 5 bases from V and 4 bases from J, with 15 bases between. Germline V CDR1 and CDR2: SEHNR, FQNEAQ (reference sequence). CDR3 sequence (DNA): TGTGCCAGCAGCGATATCAAGGCGGATTACAATGAGCAGTTCTTC. Its protein is CASSDIKADYNEQFF.

This clone has just one count. The chain is built from TRBV27 and TRBJ1-1; D ambiguous. Trimming took 2 bases from V and 1 from J, leaving 8 bases between them. The CDR3 runs 14 residues. Germline CDR1 MNHEY, CDR2 SMNVEV (reference sequence). The CDR3 is CASSLGRENTEAFF. Written as DNA, the CDR3 is TGTGCCAGCAGTTTAGGGCGGGAGAACACTGAAGCTTTCTTT.

The J gene is TRBJ2-5, the V gene TRBV11-2; a weak D match, TRBD1 (6 bases). Trimming cost V 5 bases and J 5 bases, with 15 bases left between them. Germline V gene lookup returns CDR1 SGHAT and CDR2 FQNNGV. There are 14 residues in the CDR3. This chain's CDR3 is CASSPTGNQETQYF. CDR3 sequence (DNA): TGTGCCAGCAGCCCCACAGGGAATCAGGAGACCCAGTACTTC.

Note on this clone: A far larger clone differs by one base, so this is likely a read error. This specimen includes other DNA sequences encoding the same CDR3. The CDR3: CASSSYYEQYF. The CDR3 DNA reads as TGTGCCAGCAGCTCATACTACGAGCAGTACTTC. This sequence joins TRBV7-2 and TRBJ2-7, with D uncertain. V shed 4 bases and J shed 3 bases, with 4 bases lying between them. The germline CDR1 and CDR2 sequences are SGHTA and FQGNSA. The CDR3 consists of 11 residues. Supplemented by reference TRBV7-2 and TRBJ2-7, the full variable domain reads GAGVSQSPSNKVTEKGKDVELRCDPISGHTALYWYRQSLGQGLEFLIYFQGNSAPDKSGLPSDRFSAERTGGSVSTLTIQRTQQEDSAVYLCASSSYYEQYFGPGTRLTVT.

The chain uses TRBV7-8 and TRBJ2-5; the D is unclear. The germline CDR1 and CDR2 sequences are SGHVS and FQNEAQ. The CDR3 extends over 17 amino acids. Trimming left V 1 base short and J 5 bases short, with 20 bases between. The CDR3 bases are TGTGCCAGCAGCTTAGGGGCGTCAGATTTCCTCCCGGAGACCCAGTACTTC. Translation: CASSLGASDFLPETQYF.

The V call is TRBV18, the J call TRBJ2-7, with 9 nucleotides matching TRBD1. V lost 6 bases, J lost 3 bases, and 15 bases stayed unmatched. The germline gives CDR1 KGHSH, CDR2 LQKENI. The CDR3 sequence is 17 residues long. CDR3 protein: CASSPSTGTGKSYEQYF. CDR3 DNA sequence: TGTGCCAGCTCCCCAAGCACAGGGACAGGGAAGAGCTACGAGCAGTACTTC.

The chain has TRBV7-9 and TRBJ2-5; 9 nucleotides agree with TRBD2. The germline V gene encodes CDR1 SEHNR and CDR2 FQNEAQ (reference sequence). CDR3 length equals 15 residues. Losses at the gene ends were 1 base for V and 5 bases for J; bases not matched to a gene: 5. CDR3 residues: CASSLVLAGSETQYF. Written as DNA, the CDR3 is TGTGCCAGCAGCTTAGTTCTAGCGGGGAGCGAGACCCAGTACTTC. The variable domain in full, with the rest retrieved from reference TRBV7-9 and TRBJ2-5, is DTGVSQNPRHKITKRGQNVTFRCDPISEHNRLYWYRQTLGQGPEFLTYFQNEAQLEKSRLLSDRFSAERPKGSFSTLEIQRTEQGDSAMYLCASSLVLAGSETQYFGPGTRLLVL.

The V gene is TRBV6-5, the J gene TRBJ1-1; a weak D match, TRBD1 (5 bases). Germline V gene data show CDR1 as MNHEY and CDR2 as SVGAGI. V was cut by 5 bases and J by 10 bases, with 11 bases left in between. The CDR3 is made up of 11 amino acids. As DNA, the CDR3 is TGTGCCAGCAGTGAAGCAAGGGGAGCTTTCTTT. Protein product: CASSEARGAFF.

CDR3: CASSRDRFYNEQFF. CDR3 nucleotide sequence: TGTGCCAGCAGTAGGGACAGGTTTTACAATGAGCAGTTCTTC. The J gene is TRBJ2-1, the V gene TRBV28; 8 bases match TRBD1. J was trimmed by 4 bases and V by 5 bases; bases with no gene match: 4. The CDR3 totals 14 residues. CDR1 is MDHEN, CDR2 SYDVKM, per germline.

The chain recombines TRBV5-4 with TRBJ2-3; the D gene is possibly TRBD1 (6 bases). CDR1 and CDR2 (germline): SGHNT, YYREEE (reference sequence). The CDR3 runs to 15 residues. With 3 bases removed from V and 0 bases from J, the gap between germline ends came to 11 bases. The CDR3 region is CASSSGTPSTDTQYF. DNA of the CDR3: TGTGCCAGCAGCTCCGGGACACCTAGCACAGATACGCAGTATTTT.

The chain carries TRBV10-1 and TRBJ2-3; no clear D gene. CDR1 is WNHNN, CDR2 SYGVQD, per germline (reference sequence). The CDR3 loop spans 13 amino acids. Trimming stripped 3 bases from V and 4 bases from J, with 8 bases between. The CDR3 DNA follows: TGCGCCAGCAGTGAAAGGGTCCCAGATACGCAGTATTTT. This codes for CASSERVPDTQYF.

The V gene is TRBV29-1, the J gene TRBJ2-2; 7 bases agree with TRBD2. V dropped 7 bases and J dropped 3; count of bases not matched to a gene: 17. The length of the CDR3 is 17 residues. Per germline, CDR1 SQVTM and CDR2 ANQGSEA. The CDR3 DNA reads TGCAGCGCCGCTCCCTGGGGAGGGCGTGGGGACACCGGGGAGCTGTTTTTT. It codes for CSAAPWGGRGDTGELFF.

The CDR3 loop is CASSWGGVTEAFF. The CDR3 nucleotides read TGTGCCAGCAGCTGGGGAGGAGTCACTGAAGCTTTCTTT. The chain combines TRBV5-6 with TRBJ1-1, with unresolved D. Per germline, CDR1 SGHDT and CDR2 YYEEEE. This CDR3 is 13 amino acids long. V was pared by 3 bases and J by 4 bases, with 10 bases between.

The chain combines TRBV6-6 with TRBJ2-3; 8 bases match TRBD1. Looked up from germline, CDR1 is MNHNY and CDR2 is SVGAGI (reference sequence). The ends lost 6 bases at V and 4 bases at J; junction bases unmatched: 12. This CDR3 spans 16 amino acids. CDR3 in amino acids: CASRAGTGRGSDTQYF. For the CDR3, the DNA is TGTGCCAGCAGGGCCGGGACAGGTAGGGGGTCAGATACGCAGTATTTT.

This clone was observed a handful of times. The chain combines TRBV29-1 with TRBJ1-1; possible D gene TRBD1, 6 bases. The CDR3 is 14 amino acids. Germline assignment: CDR1 SQVTM and CDR2 ANQGSEA. V lost 7 bases, J lost 2 bases, and 17 bases lay in between. The CDR3 nucleotides are TGCAGCGCCAACAGGGTGGGGGTTAACACTGAAGCTTTCTTT. Encoded protein: CSANRVGVNTEAFF. Full variable domain (rest looked up from reference TRBV29-1 and TRBJ1-1): SAVISQKPSRDICQRGTSLTIQCQVDSQVTMMFWYRQQPGQSLTLIATANQGSEATYESGFVIDKFPISRPNLTFSTLTVSNMSPEDSSIYLCSANRVGVNTEAFFGQGTRLTVV.

The rearrangement uses TRBV18 and TRBJ2-7; 8 bases agree with TRBD2. Germline V gives CDR1 KGHSH, CDR2 LQKENI. J lost 7 bases, V lost 2 bases, and 10 bases had no gene match. This CDR3 has 15 residues. This chain's CDR3 is CASSPDQREMGEQYF. CDR3 nucleotide sequence: TGTGCCAGCTCACCAGATCAGCGGGAGATGGGGGAGCAGTACTTC. Full variable domain (outside the CDR3, taken from reference TRBV18 and TRBJ2-7): NAGVMQNPRHLVRRRGQEARLRCSPMKGHSHVYWYRQLPEEGLKFMVYLQKENIIDESGMPKERFSAEFPKEGPSILRIQQVVRGDSAAYFCASSPDQREMGEQYFGPGTRLTVT.

This clone showed up just once. The gene calls are TRBV2 and TRBJ2-5; no clear D gene. Trimming removed 6 bases at V and 4 bases at J, with 9 bases between. The length of the CDR3 is 12 residues. Germline lookup yields CDR1 SNHLY and CDR2 FYNNEI. The CDR3 loop reads CASSVFAETQYF. Written as DNA, the CDR3 is TGTGCCAGCAGCGTATTTGCAGAGACCCAGTACTTC.

The rearrangement joins TRBV28 to TRBJ2-7, with no clear D. The CDR3 has 12 amino acids. V lost 8 bases and J lost 13, with 21 bases in between. Per germline, CDR1 MDHEN and CDR2 SYDVKM. The CDR3 DNA reads as TGTGCCAGCCGGAAGGGCCCAACTGTCGCCTACTTC. This encodes CASRKGPTVAYF.

This clone was counted a few times. The V and J genes are TRBV7-9 and TRBJ2-1, with 7 bases fitting TRBD1. Germline CDR1 SEHNR, CDR2 FQNEAQ (reference sequence). This CDR3 contains 15 residues. Germline trimming cut 5 bases from V and 4 bases from J; bases unmatched to any gene: 8. The CDR3 sequence is CASSVNGQAYNEQFF. CDR3 nucleotides: TGTGCCAGCAGCGTCAATGGACAGGCATACAATGAGCAGTTCTTC.

The V and J genes are TRBV25-1 and TRBJ1-3, with no clear D. The CDR3 is 15 residues long. V dropped 1 base and J dropped 1 base, with 8 bases sitting between them. Looked up from germline, CDR1 is MGHDK and CDR2 is SYGVNS. The CDR3 region is CASSESWTSGNTIYF. The CDR3 nucleotides are TGTGCCAGCAGTGAATCCTGGACGTCTGGAAACACCATATATTTT. The complete variable domain, with remaining parts taken from reference TRBV25-1 and TRBJ1-3, reads EADIYQTPRYLVIGTGKKITLECSQTMGHDKMYWYQQDPGMELHLIHYSYGVNSTEKGDLSSESTVSRIRTEHFPLTLESARPSHTSQYLCASSESWTSGNTIYFGEGSWLTVV.